In this sample, the clone carrying this TCR beta chain turned up a few times. Each CDR3 protein gets one entry after TCRdb re-called the RT-PCR reads with MiXCR. Among more than 450,000 distinct CDR3 sequences listed, 11% were seen once. The data stem from a study of response to subunit inactivated influenza vaccine. The same sample was also used in a study of T cells expressing NK-cell markers. That source adds: With UMIs, 5'RACE template switching was used to make TCR beta cDNA. From sorted CD3+CD56+NKG2C+, CD3+CD56+NKG2C- and CD3+CD56-NKG2C+ T cells came the TCR beta repertoires. NKG2C+ dominant clonotypes from more than 5 donors made up about 1.0-7.0% of CD8+ T cells. These clonotypes also led the CD3+CD56-NKG2C+ fraction in several donors.

The TCR sequence derives from a man between 45 and 60 years old who received an inactivated influenza vaccine. The sequencing used PBMCs from blood, collected on the day of vaccination.

CDR3 amino acids: CASSQDRQESFYGYTF. CDR3 sequence (DNA): TGTGCCAGCAGCCAAGATCGACAGGAGTCTTTCTATGGCTACACCTTC. V and J are TRBV4-2 and TRBJ1-2; possible D gene TRBD1, 6 bases. Per the germline V gene, CDR1 is LGHNA and CDR2 is YNFKEQ. This CDR3 has 16 residues. The V end was cut by 0 bases, the J end by 4 bases, with 15 bases between.